One and the same sample provided the 18 T cell receptor beta chains below, sequenced in a study of a mutant IDH1 vaccine in newly diagnosed glioma. Method: immunoSEQ multiplex PCR; TCRdb's copy keeps in-frame clones and lacks some. The sample contains roughly 50,000 clones, roughly 81% of which appear only once. Time point reported: week 23, last vaccination. Each vaccine dose was 300 ug of mutant IDH1 20-mer peptide, with topical imiquimod. The antigens for these receptors are not known. Sequencing used PBMCs, obtained from a glioma patient whose treatment included an IDH1 peptide vaccine. The receptors stem from a woman aged 35 to 49 with glioma. Some clones in this sample may be carry-over from other donors' samples.

The genes are TRBV9 and TRBJ1-3; possibly TRBD1 for D (5 bases). Between the trimmed V and J ends, which lost 3 bases and 2 bases, there was a span of 12 bases. Germline V gene lookup returns CDR1 SGDLS and CDR2 YYNGEE. The CDR3 runs to 15 residues. The CDR3 DNA is TGTGCCAGCAGCGGGTCTGGGACGGCTGGAAACACCATATATTTT. This codes for CASSGSGTAGNTIYF.

The rearrangement links TRBV19 to TRBJ2-6; 11 bases fit TRBD1. CDR1 is LNHDA and CDR2 is SQIVND in the germline V gene (reference sequence). The length of the CDR3 is 16 residues. The V and J ends lost 6 bases and 1 base, in that order; junction bases with no gene match: 2. The CDR3: CASSRDRGSGANVLTF. As DNA, the CDR3 is TGTGCCAGTAGCAGGGACAGGGGGTCTGGGGCCAACGTCCTGACTTTC. Complete variable domain (other parts from reference TRBV19 and TRBJ2-6): DGGITQSPKYLFRKEGQNVTLSCEQNLNHDAMYWYRQDPGQGLRLIYYSQIVNDFQKGDIAEGYSVSREKKESFPLTVTSAQKNPTAFYLCASSRDRGSGANVLTFGAGSRLTVL.

The chain uses TRBV29-1 and TRBJ1-2; 9 bases fit TRBD1. The CDR3 contains 14 residues. With 5 bases clipped from V and 9 bases from J, the junction kept 13 bases outside the gene matches. Germline-derived CDR1 and CDR2 are SQVTM and ANQGSEA. The DNA of the CDR3 is TGCAGCGTTCTAACCGAGGACAGGGGTCTCAGCTACACCTTC. The encoded protein is CSVLTEDRGLSYTF.

This clone occurred a few times. This chain uses TRBV6-1 with TRBJ1-1, with a possible D match to TRBD1 (5 bases). Trimming left V 2 bases short and J 11 bases short, with 12 bases between. This CDR3 has 12 residues. Germline lookup yields CDR1 MNHNS and CDR2 SASEGT. The CDR3 loop is CASSEQGRLAFF. CDR3 bases: TGTGCCAGCAGTGAACAGGGTAGGTTGGCTTTCTTT.

This rearrangement joins TRBV6-5 to TRBJ1-1, with 8 bases fitting TRBD1. This CDR3 is 15 amino acids long. The V gene end was trimmed by 0 bases and the J gene end by 5 bases; junction bases not matched to a gene: 5. Per germline, CDR1 MNHEY and CDR2 SVGAGI. This chain's CDR3 is CASSYSTRTGTEAFF. CDR3 sequence (DNA): TGTGCCAGCAGTTACTCGACACGGACAGGGACTGAAGCTTTCTTT.

The V and J genes are TRBV7-9 and TRBJ2-7; unclear D gene. Germline loops: CDR1 SEHNR, CDR2 FQNEAQ (reference sequence). Deletions cut 3 bases from V and 0 bases from J, with 6 bases between. This CDR3 contains 13 residues. The chain's CDR3 is CASSFSNSYEQYF. As DNA, the CDR3 is TGTGCCAGCAGCTTTAGCAACTCCTACGAGCAGTACTTC.

J is TRBJ1-1 and V is TRBV6-1; a weak D match, TRBD1 (6 bases). Trimming stripped 6 bases from V and 3 bases from J, with 14 bases between. From germline, CDR1 is MNHNS and CDR2 SASEGT. The CDR3 is 14 residues long. CDR3 sequence: CASRIKGGYTEAFF. The CDR3 coding sequence is TGTGCCAGCAGAATTAAAGGGGGGTACACTGAAGCTTTCTTT.

CDR3 residues: CASSQDWTDYNEQFF. DNA of the CDR3: TGCGCCAGCAGCCAAGATTGGACTGACTACAATGAGCAGTTCTTC. This chain connects TRBV4-3 to TRBJ2-1, with D possibly being TRBD2 (5 bases). Germline assignment: CDR1 LGHNA and CDR2 YSLEER. Trimming removed 0 bases from V and 3 bases from J, with 9 bases in between. CDR3 length: 15 amino acids.

The chain combines TRBV2 with TRBJ1-5; no clear D gene. V lost 4 bases, J lost 2 bases, and 9 bases lay in between. This CDR3 spans 14 amino acids. CDR1 is SNHLY and CDR2 is FYNNEI in the germline V gene. The CDR3 nucleotides read TGTGCCAGCAGTGGGTTCTGGGGCAATCAGCCCCAGCATTTT. Its protein product is CASSGFWGNQPQHF. Drawing the rest from reference TRBV2 and TRBJ1-5, the complete variable domain is EPEVTQTPSHQVTQMGQEVILRCVPISNHLYFYWYRQILGQKVEFLVSFYNNEISEKSEIFDDQFSVERPDGSNFTLKIRSTKLEDSAMYFCASSGFWGNQPQHFGDGTRLSIL.

The chain uses TRBV11-3 and TRBJ2-2, with D perhaps given as TRBD1 or TRBD2 (5 bases each). The V gene's germline CDR1 is SGHNT and CDR2 YENEEA. CDR3 length: 12 amino acids. The ends were cut back, 5 bases at V and 6 bases at J, with 7 bases in the middle. CDR3 region: CASSPGPGELFF. The CDR3 DNA is TGTGCCAGCAGCCCGGGACCCGGGGAGCTGTTTTTT.

The V and J genes are TRBV30 and TRBJ2-2; TRBD1 matches 8 bases. Germline CDR1 reads GTSNPN; CDR2 reads SVGIG (reference sequence). The CDR3 totals 18 residues. The ends lost 2 bases at V and 3 bases at J; junction bases unmatched: 14. This chain's CDR3 is CAWSQILAPDRDTGELFF. CDR3 DNA: TGTGCCTGGAGTCAAATCTTGGCCCCGGACAGGGACACCGGGGAGCTGTTTTTT.

J is TRBJ2-5 and V is TRBV10-3; 11 positions match TRBD2. This CDR3 is 15 amino acids long. J lost 7 bases, V lost 9 bases, and 13 bases had no gene match. CDR1 and CDR2 from the germline V gene are ENHRY and SYGVKD. The DNA for the CDR3 is TGTGCCATAGGAACCACTAGCGGGGGTTCAGGGACCCAGTACTTC. Its protein product is CAIGTTSGGSGTQYF.

The chain links TRBV7-2 to TRBJ2-7; weak D call: TRBD1 (6 bases). The CDR3 is 13 residues long. Per germline, CDR1 SGHTA and CDR2 FQGNSA. V was cut by 5 bases and J by 3 bases, with 11 bases left in between. The CDR3 DNA reads TGTGCCAGCAGCCGACAGGCGAACTACGAGCAGTACTTC. Encoded protein: CASSRQANYEQYF.

As DNA, the CDR3 is TGTGCCAGCAGCTCTGAAATCTATGGCTACACCTTC. Its protein is CASSSEIYGYTF. The chain is built from TRBV5-5 and TRBJ1-2; D is undetermined. The germline V gene has CDR1 SGHKS and CDR2 YYEKEE (reference sequence). CDR3 length: 12 amino acids. The V and J ends lost 3 bases and 4 bases respectively, with 7 bases between them.

This chain joins TRBV6-5 and TRBJ2-5, with 10 bases identical to TRBD1. The germline V gene encodes CDR1 MNHEY and CDR2 SVGAGI. There are 14 residues in the CDR3. V lost 6 bases, J lost 4 bases, and 5 bases stayed unmatched. CDR3 nucleotides: TGTGCCAGCAGGCGACAGGGGGCTCTAGAGACCCAGTACTTC. Amino acid sequence: CASRRQGALETQYF.

The CDR3, as DNA: TGTGCCAGCAGCCCCACCAAAGGCCCCGAGCAGTACTTC. Protein: CASSPTKGPEQYF. The chain has TRBV13 and TRBJ2-7; D is uncertain. This CDR3 contains 13 residues. Germline V gene lookup returns CDR1 PRHDT and CDR2 FYEKMQ (reference sequence). Deletions cut 5 bases from V and 6 bases from J, with 14 bases between.

This clone was seen more than once but under ten times. The chain combines TRBV7-2 with TRBJ1-5; TRBD1 matches at 10 bases. Germline assignment: CDR1 SGHTA and CDR2 FQGNSA. The CDR3 has 18 residues. The V and J ends lost 0 bases and 4 bases, in that order; junction bases with no gene match: 9. The CDR3 nucleotides read TGTGCCAGCAGCTTAGCATCATTTGACAGGGGGCGAAATCAGCCCCAGCATTTT. Translation: CASSLASFDRGRNQPQHF.

V is TRBV4-3 and J is TRBJ2-7; 11 nucleotides align to TRBD1. The V gene end was trimmed by 3 bases and the J gene end by 2 bases; junction bases not matched to a gene: 3. Germline values: CDR1 LGHNA, CDR2 YSLEER. The CDR3 length is 15 residues. The CDR3 reads CASSQGQGVPYEQYF. The CDR3 DNA sequence: TGCGCCAGCAGCCAGGGACAGGGGGTCCCCTACGAGCAGTACTTC.